This T cell receptor (beta chain) derives from a study of resident and recirculating memory T cells in vitiligo. For the study at large: Each patient gave two lesional and two nonlesional epidermal shave biopsies, plus PBMCs.

Profiling relied on immunoSEQ multiplex PCR, and the TCRdb table lists in-frame clones only, not all of them. The sample consists of around 78,000 clones, roughly nine tenths of them appearing once. The receptor was derived from a male donor with vitiligo. The sample comprised blood.

CDR3 region: CASSPGTSGIYEQYF. The CDR3 DNA follows: TGTGCCAGCTCACCCGGGACTAGCGGGATCTACGAGCAGTACTTC. V and J are TRBV18 and TRBJ2-7; TRBD2 matches 13 bases. Germline loops: CDR1 KGHSH, CDR2 LQKENI. The CDR3 totals 15 residues. J gave up 3 bases and V 3 bases, and 2 bases lay outside the gene matches. The full variable domain, completed using reference TRBV18 and TRBJ2-7, is NAGVMQNPRHLVRRRGQEARLRCSPMKGHSHVYWYRQLPEEGLKFMVYLQKENIIDESGMPKERFSAEFPKEGPSILRIQQVVRGDSAAYFCASSPGTSGIYEQYFGPGTRLTVT.